The 25 T cell receptor beta chains below come from one sample, sequenced in a study of blood T cell repertoires in COVID-19. Some clones are missing from TCRdb's copy, which holds only in-frame ones; the method was immunoSEQ multiplex PCR. The data show 350,000 or so clones, 80% to 90% seen once. Material: peripheral blood. The receptors were gathered from a woman aged 25 to 39 with COVID-19, enrolled during active disease.

The gene calls are TRBV5-1 and TRBJ2-1; D is unclear. Germline V lookup: CDR1 SGHRS, CDR2 YFSETQ. The CDR3 covers 13 residues. Trimming removed 4 bases at V and 5 bases at J, with 10 bases between. This chain's CDR3 is CASSQRPNNEQFF. The DNA of the CDR3 is TGCGCCAGCAGCCAGCGACCCAACAATGAGCAGTTCTTC.

J is TRBJ1-2 and V is TRBV6-5; D uncertain. The V end lost 4 bases, the J end lost 8 bases, and 8 bases lay between the germline ends. The CDR3 covers 11 residues. Germline lookup yields CDR1 MNHEY and CDR2 SVGAGI. CDR3 loop: CASSSGWGYTF. The CDR3 DNA reads as TGTGCCAGCAGTTCGGGGTGGGGCTACACCTTC.

The chain employs TRBV30 and TRBJ2-1, with 15 bases lining up with TRBD2. Germline V gene data show CDR1 as GTSNPN and CDR2 as SVGIG (reference sequence). The length of the CDR3 is 18 residues. With 1 base clipped from V and 8 bases from J, the junction kept 12 bases outside the gene matches. CDR3 amino acids: CAWSGFGLAGGPPDEQFF. The CDR3 nucleotides are TGTGCCTGGAGTGGTTTCGGACTAGCGGGAGGGCCCCCGGATGAGCAGTTCTTC.

This sequence joins TRBV5-1 and TRBJ1-4, with D maybe TRBD1 (5 bases). The germline CDR1 and CDR2 sequences are SGHRS and YFSETQ. The germline V and J ends were trimmed by 4 bases and 6 bases, with 13 bases remaining between them. This CDR3 contains 14 residues. The CDR3 coding sequence is TGCGCCAGCAGCCCTGGAGGAGGGGATGAAAAACTGTTTTTT. Protein sequence: CASSPGGGDEKLFF.

This clone turned up a few times. This chain connects TRBV19 to TRBJ2-1; TRBD2 agrees at 11 bases. J was trimmed by 10 bases and V by 6 bases; bases with no gene match: 14. This CDR3 spans 16 amino acids. Germline loops: CDR1 LNHDA, CDR2 SQIVND (reference sequence). CDR3 nucleotide sequence: TGTGCCAGTAGACAATACATTAGCGGGAGGGCCGACGAGCAGTTCTTC. Its translation is CASRQYISGRADEQFF.

The J gene is TRBJ1-4, the V gene TRBV19; TRBD1 might be the D (5 bases). Trimming removed 11 bases from V and 7 bases from J, with 23 bases in between. The CDR3 extends over 15 amino acids. Germline V gene sequence: CDR1 LNHDA, CDR2 SQIVND (reference sequence). The CDR3 DNA follows: TGTGCCTCCCTTGACCCAGGGCAATTTGGTGAAAAACTGTTTTTT. The encoded protein is CASLDPGQFGEKLFF. Full variable domain (remainder filled in from reference TRBV19 and TRBJ1-4): DGGITQSPKYLFRKEGQNVTLSCEQNLNHDAMYWYRQDPGQGLRLIYYSQIVNDFQKGDIAEGYSVSREKKESFPLTVTSAQKNPTAFYLCASLDPGQFGEKLFFGSGTQLSVL.

The V and J genes are TRBV2 and TRBJ2-5; the D gene is possibly TRBD2 (5 bases). This CDR3 contains 15 residues. Between the trimmed V and J ends, which lost 5 bases and 7 bases, there was a span of 20 bases. CDR1 is SNHLY, CDR2 FYNNEI, per germline. The chain's CDR3 is CASSPTSRGSRTQYF. As DNA, the CDR3 is TGTGCCAGCAGTCCCACCTCCCGGGGTTCAAGGACCCAGTACTTC.

V usage is TRBV27 and J usage is TRBJ1-1; D is unclear. The V end was cut by 5 bases, the J end by 0 bases, with 10 bases between. The CDR3 covers 14 residues. In germline, CDR1 is MNHEY, CDR2 SMNVEV (reference sequence). CDR3 nucleotide sequence: TGTGCCAGCAGTCTCGGAGAAATGAACACTGAAGCTTTCTTT. Amino acids: CASSLGEMNTEAFF.

To note about this clone: The same CDR3 also results from other DNA sequences found in this sample. The gene calls are TRBV2 and TRBJ2-1; 11 nucleotides align to TRBD2. Losses at the gene ends were 6 bases for V and 2 bases for J; bases not matched to a gene: 3. The germline CDR1 and CDR2 sequences are SNHLY and FYNNEI. This CDR3 comprises 15 residues. The DNA for the CDR3 is TGTGCCAGCAGCGAGACTAGCGGGGCCTACAATGAGCAGTTCTTC. This sequence encodes CASSETSGAYNEQFF.

The rearrangement uses TRBV10-1 and TRBJ2-5, with TRBD1 matching 9 bases. Germline values: CDR1 WNHNN, CDR2 SYGVQD (reference sequence). The J segment lost 2 bases and the V segment lost 2 bases, leaving 3 bases of the junction unmatched. The CDR3 is made up of 15 amino acids. CDR3 sequence: CASSEGTGIQETQYF. For the CDR3, the DNA is TGCGCCAGCAGTGAGGGGACAGGGATACAAGAGACCCAGTACTTC.

The table lists this clone with a few counts. The V gene is TRBV3-1 (or the pseudogene TRBV3-2), the J gene TRBJ2-1; 9 positions agree with TRBD2. Germline CDR1 reads LGHDT; CDR2 reads YNNKEL (reference sequence). V lost 0 bases, J lost 6 bases, and 12 bases stayed unmatched. The CDR3 covers 18 residues. CDR3 in DNA: TGTGCCAGCAGCCAAGAGATAAGGGCGGCTAGCGGGACCAATGAGCAGTTCTTC. Protein sequence: CASSQEIRAASGTNEQFF.

This sequence joins TRBV7-9 and TRBJ2-5; perhaps TRBD1 as D (6 bases). Per the germline V gene, CDR1 is SEHNR and CDR2 is FQNEAQ (reference sequence). The CDR3 contains 15 residues. Deletions cut 5 bases from V and 2 bases from J, with 15 bases between. The DNA of the CDR3 is TGTGCCAGCAGCCGATCCCTCGGGACACAAGAGACCCAGTACTTC. Residues: CASSRSLGTQETQYF.

V gene TRBV5-1 combines with J gene TRBJ2-3; 7 positions match TRBD2. The CDR3 length is 15 residues. V was clipped by 5 bases and J by 6 bases; unmatched bases: 12. CDR1 and CDR2 from the germline V gene are SGHRS and YFSETQ. Here the CDR3 DNA reads TGCGCCAGCAGTTCCGGTAAACGGGAGGCGGATACGCAGTATTTT. Its translation: CASSSGKREADTQYF.

CDR3 nucleotide sequence: TGTGCCAGCAGCACCGGGACTAGCGGGATCTGGGGAAACATTCAGTACTTC. It encodes CASSTGTSGIWGNIQYF. This sequence joins TRBV7-2 and TRBJ2-4, with TRBD2 identical over 13 bases. Losses at the gene ends were 5 bases for V and 6 bases for J; bases not matched to a gene: 10. The CDR3 covers 17 residues. Germline CDR1 is SGHTA and CDR2 is FQGNSA.

The V and J genes are TRBV7-9 and TRBJ1-4, with unresolved D. Germline V lookup: CDR1 SEHNR, CDR2 FQNEAQ (reference sequence). CDR3 size: 15 residues. The V gene lost 1 base and the J gene lost 2 bases, with 8 bases spanning the gap. The CDR3 reads CASSLVGSTNEKLFF. CDR3 bases: TGTGCCAGCAGCTTAGTGGGGAGCACTAATGAAAAACTGTTTTTT.

This chain uses TRBV6-2 or TRBV6-3 with TRBJ1-2; 7 bases are a match to TRBD1. In germline, CDR1 is MNHEY, CDR2 SVGEGT. After removal of 6 bases from V and 4 bases from J, the junction contained 11 bases not matched to a gene. This CDR3 has 15 residues. The CDR3 region has the DNA TGTGCCAGCAGCTCAATCTTGGGACAGATCTATGGCTACACCTTC. This translates into CASSSILGQIYGYTF.

This clone was found once. The J gene is TRBJ1-4, the V gene TRBV6-5, with D uncertain. The CDR3 length is 16 residues. Germline CDR1 is MNHEY and CDR2 is SVGAGI. V was clipped by 4 bases and J by 6 bases, with 18 bases between them. The CDR3 DNA sequence: TGTGCCAGCAGTTTCGGTCGGGTCAGCTCATATGAAAAACTGTTTTTT. It translates to CASSFGRVSSYEKLFF.

V usage is TRBV2 and J usage is TRBJ2-3, with unresolved D. Germline V gene data show CDR1 as SNHLY and CDR2 as FYNNEI. V was cut by 5 bases and J by 2 bases, with 14 bases left in between. The CDR3 loop spans 15 amino acids. The CDR3 DNA is TGTGCCAGCAGTTCCGACTGGATATCCACAGATACGCAGTATTTT. The encoded protein is CASSSDWISTDTQYF.

The sample holds one count of this clone. The genes are TRBV18 and TRBJ2-4, with D uncertain. Germline-derived CDR1 and CDR2 are KGHSH and LQKENI. V lost 2 bases and J 8 bases, leaving 10 bases between the germline ends. The CDR3 has 13 amino acids. Here the CDR3 DNA reads TGTGCCAGCTCACCATCCGAAGCCGACATTCAGTACTTC. Its protein product is CASSPSEADIQYF.

The V gene is TRBV6-4, the J gene TRBJ1-5; possibly TRBD1 for D (5 bases). V gave up 6 bases and J gave up 16 bases, with 13 bases separating them. This CDR3 region has 10 residues. Germline V gives CDR1 MRHNA, CDR2 SNTAGT. In DNA form, the CDR3 reads TGTGCCAGCAGGTGGGGCCAAGAACATTTT. Encoded protein: CASRWGQEHF.

Note on this clone: At one of its ends the junction is not consistent with the germline gene, which may arise from a read error. J is TRBJ2-4 and V is TRBV13; 11 positions agree with TRBD1. The germline V gene has CDR1 PRHDT and CDR2 FYEKMQ (reference sequence). This CDR3 region has 17 residues. CDR3 amino acids: CASSLGTGGIGKNIQYF. For the CDR3, the DNA is TGTGCCAGCAGCCTAGGGACAGGGGGGATCGGCAAAAACATTCAGTACTTC.

This clone was counted once. Here the CDR3 reads CASSSEQGETQYF. For the CDR3, the DNA is TGTGCCAGCAGTTCCGAACAGGGAGAGACCCAGTACTTC. The rearrangement uses TRBV7-9 and TRBJ2-5, with D perhaps matching TRBD1 (6 bases). The germline V gene has CDR1 SEHNR and CDR2 FQNEAQ (reference sequence). CDR3 length: 13 amino acids. Trimming left V 6 bases short and J 4 bases short, with 12 bases between.

This sequence joins TRBV19 and TRBJ2-4, with a possible D match to TRBD2 (6 bases). CDR1 is LNHDA, CDR2 SQIVND, per germline (reference sequence). V lost 4 bases and J lost 3, with 10 bases in between. The CDR3 has 14 amino acids. DNA of the CDR3: TGTGCCAGTAGTAGGGGGGAAGGCAAAAACATTCAGTACTTC. Translated: CASSRGEGKNIQYF. The variable domain in full, completed from reference TRBV19 and TRBJ2-4, reads DGGITQSPKYLFRKEGQNVTLSCEQNLNHDAMYWYRQDPGQGLRLIYYSQIVNDFQKGDIAEGYSVSREKKESFPLTVTSAQKNPTAFYLCASSRGEGKNIQYFGAGTRLSVL.

This chain connects TRBV6-1 to TRBJ1-6; 7 positions match TRBD1. Germline CDR1 MNHNS, CDR2 SASEGT. The CDR3 length is 13 residues. Unmatched junction bases numbered 7, after V lost 7 bases and J lost 10 bases. The CDR3 spells CASTTGFFSPLHF. CDR3 DNA sequence: TGTGCCAGCACGACAGGGTTTTTCTCACCCCTCCACTTT.

J is TRBJ1-2 and V is TRBV4-2, with 8 bases that match TRBD1. Unmatched junction bases numbered 11, after V lost 3 bases and J lost 8 bases. Germline loops: CDR1 LGHNA, CDR2 YNFKEQ. This CDR3 has 15 residues. As DNA, the CDR3 is TGTGCCAGCAGCCAGAAGCAGACAGGGGTGCGCGGCTACACCTTC. It specifies CASSQKQTGVRGYTF.